Listed here are 5 T cell receptor beta chains from one sample, sequenced in a study of T cell changes during pregnancy in multiple sclerosis. Measured with immunoSEQ multiplex PCR; TCRdb has only the in-frame clones, and not every one. Here the sample spans roughly 52,000 clones, 85% to 95% being singletons. The sample consisted of CD4+ T cells from peripheral blood mononuclear cells, taken in the third trimester of pregnancy. These receptors were taken from a female donor with multiple sclerosis, enrolled in a pregnancy study.

V gene TRBV27 combines with J gene TRBJ2-7; 10 bases match TRBD2. The CDR3 sequence is 13 residues long. Germline loops: CDR1 MNHEY, CDR2 SMNVEV (reference sequence). The ends lost 3 bases at V and 5 bases at J; junction bases unmatched: 1. The CDR3 DNA is TGTGCCAGCAGTTTGCTAGCGGGGGACGAGCAGTACTTC. It encodes CASSLLAGDEQYF.

In nucleotides, the CDR3 is TGTGCCAGCAGCCAAGGGGGGGGACCTAGCACAGATACGCAGTATTTT. Its translation is CASSQGGGPSTDTQYF. The chain combines TRBV4-2 with TRBJ2-3, with 7 bases fitting TRBD2. The J segment lost 0 bases and the V segment lost 1 base, leaving 4 bases of the junction unmatched. The CDR3 length is 16 residues. Germline CDR1 and CDR2: LGHNA and YNFKEQ.

V is TRBV5-1 and J is TRBJ2-2, with 8 positions matching TRBD2. The germline gives CDR1 SGHRS, CDR2 YFSETQ. The CDR3 contains 16 residues. With V trimmed by 0 bases and J by 4 bases, 5 bases remained unmatched. In DNA, the CDR3 is TGCGCCAGCAGCTTGGGACTAGCGAGTTTCACCGGGGAGCTGTTTTTT. Amino acid sequence: CASSLGLASFTGELFF.

This rearrangement joins TRBV7-3 to TRBJ1-1, with 8 bases aligning to TRBD1. V lost 5 bases to trimming and J lost 3 bases; unmatched junction nucleotides: 14. The CDR3 is 17 amino acids. Per germline, CDR1 SGHTA and CDR2 FQGTGA. CDR3: CASSPGRGPPLYTEAFF. The CDR3 DNA follows: TGTGCCAGCAGCCCAGGCAGGGGGCCACCTCTGTACACTGAAGCTTTCTTT.

J is TRBJ2-3 and V is TRBV9; 7 nucleotides agree with TRBD2. Germline CDR1 SGDLS, CDR2 YYNGEE. Losses at the gene ends were 1 base for V and 0 bases for J; bases not matched to a gene: 5. CDR3 size: 16 residues. The CDR3 loop reads CASSVLREGSTDTQYF. The CDR3 DNA reads TGTGCCAGCAGCGTACTCAGGGAGGGTAGCACAGATACGCAGTATTTT.